The source of this T cell receptor (beta chain) is a study of beta chain features in type 1 diabetes listed by TCRdb under 2018. General notes on the study: No differences in mean age, gender distribution, total cell number or subset yield were found between patients and healthy donors. In the study, TCRB repertoires of sorted circulating CD4+ T cell subsets from recently diagnosed type 1 diabetes patients were compared with those of matched healthy donors. Whereas all 30 or so donors provided naive and central memory subsets, regulatory and stem cell-like memory subsets were isolated from just 8 patients and roughly 8 healthy donors. Across all samples, 107,917,701 sorted cells were examined, and cell number per subset correlated strongly with RNA yield. Results the study describes overall, beyond this receptor: Type 1 diabetes patients showed a moderate but significant shortening of TCRB CDR3 length in all four CD4+ subsets. Sequencing cDNA rather than genomic DNA could over-represent highly expressing activated cells, although activation and CD3 levels did not differ between groups. Naive, central memory and regulatory TCRB repertoires appeared to be more alike among patients than among healthy donors. Fewer insertions and more nucleotide deletions at VDJ recombination sites were observed in patients with type 1 diabetes, implying thymic rearrangement abnormalities. Because small numbers of individuals were included in the HLA sub-analyses, any influence of HLA type on TCRB rearrangement was left unresolved. Shorter templates might have been favored by PCR, but patient and control samples were amplified and corrected together, so both groups would have been affected equally by any skew.

The High Capacity cDNA Reverse Transcription Kit was used to reverse transcribe all of the isolated RNA, meaning that expressed TCRB transcripts were what got sequenced. Stem cell-like memory T cell samples underwent survey-depth immunoSEQ sequencing, averaging approximately 1 million total reads per sample. Sorted cells were lysed in RLT buffer, and RNA was extracted using DNase-treated RNeasy Micro or Mini kits according to cell number. To prevent cross-contamination, every cell subset was processed on its own, while patient and healthy donor samples were processed together. The immunoSEQ multiplex PCR was used to amplify TCRB sequences from cDNA, yielding 87-bp fragments that span the CDR3 region. Sequencing of the amplicons was done on the Illumina HiSeq platform. The study's own analysis went as follows. PCR bias was corrected computationally using synthetic template baselines, and reads within Hamming distance 2 were collapsed, with unmergeable singletons discarded. By aligning reads against IMGT, V, D and J genes, CDR3 length, and insertions or deletions at six rearrangement sites were assigned. Within each subset, clonotype counts were normalized to sorted cell number, and only after that were true diversity and Gini coefficients computed with the tcR R package. The overlap coefficient, calculated on TCRB nucleotide sequences, was used to measure repertoire sharing. TCRdb limited this immuneACCESS table to in-frame rearrangements with V and J called. A share of clones is missing; checked studies link under half to unresolved V genes, and the rest is unexplained. D and trimming were read from the DNA, whereas the V and J calls and clone size are those reported in that table. The sample table holds more than 85,000 clones, of which 40% were seen once. Jointly, the top ten make up about 0.07% of the sample.

This clone was found a few times. What this receptor recognizes is not known. Base qualities are missing; no much larger clone stands one base away. Including cysteine and phenylalanine, the CDR3 has 15 amino acids. The kept DNA is CDR3 alone, 45 bases in frame from the first base. The germline V and J ends show losses of 6 bases and 4 bases respectively, and no gene match explains 11 bases of the junction. The germline V gene encodes CDR1 MGHRA and CDR2 YSYEKL. Each donor gave one peripheral blood draw, roughly 110 mL on average, collected into heparinised tubes. Using a panel that included CD45RO, CCR7, CD25, CD127, CD95 and CD27, naive, central memory, regulatory and stem cell-like memory CD4+ T cells were sorted on a BD FACSAria II. A purity above 95% was achieved for all sorted populations. PBMCs were isolated immediately by Lymphoprep density gradient centrifugation and stained directly without culture. So that batch effects would be minimized, each experiment stained and sorted samples in pairs, pairing one healthy donor with one patient.

The V gene is TRBV4-1 and the J gene is TRBJ1-1, with 7 middle bases fitting TRBD1. The specimen sequenced was stem cell memory CD4+ T cells from blood. The sample's cell subset or site label, decoded: stem cell-like memory CD4+ T cells. The TCR sequence derives from a young woman in good health. The DNA sequence follows: TGCGCCAGCAGTAAAAAGGGGGCATGGGGCACTGAAGCTTTCTTT. It translates as CASSKKGAWGTEAFF.